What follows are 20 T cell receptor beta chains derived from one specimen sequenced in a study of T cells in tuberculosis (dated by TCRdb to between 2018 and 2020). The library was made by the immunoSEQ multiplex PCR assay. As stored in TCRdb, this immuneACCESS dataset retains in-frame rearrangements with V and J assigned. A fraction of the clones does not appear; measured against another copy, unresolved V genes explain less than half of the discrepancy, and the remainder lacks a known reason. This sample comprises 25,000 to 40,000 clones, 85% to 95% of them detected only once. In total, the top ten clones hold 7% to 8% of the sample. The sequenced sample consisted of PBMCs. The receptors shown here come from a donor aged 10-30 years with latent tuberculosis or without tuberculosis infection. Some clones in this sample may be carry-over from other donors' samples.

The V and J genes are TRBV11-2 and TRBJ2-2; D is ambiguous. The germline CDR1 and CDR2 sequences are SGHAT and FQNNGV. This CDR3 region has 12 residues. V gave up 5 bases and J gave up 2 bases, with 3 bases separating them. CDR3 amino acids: CASSINTGELFF. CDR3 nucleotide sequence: TGTGCCAGCAGCATAAACACCGGGGAGCTGTTTTTT.

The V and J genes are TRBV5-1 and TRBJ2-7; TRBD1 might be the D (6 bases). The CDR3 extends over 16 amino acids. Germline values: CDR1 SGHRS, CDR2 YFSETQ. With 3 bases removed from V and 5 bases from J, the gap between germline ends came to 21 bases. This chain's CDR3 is CASSSVTGSLTHEQYF. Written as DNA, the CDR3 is TGCGCCAGCAGCTCGGTTACAGGGTCTTTAACACACGAGCAGTACTTC.

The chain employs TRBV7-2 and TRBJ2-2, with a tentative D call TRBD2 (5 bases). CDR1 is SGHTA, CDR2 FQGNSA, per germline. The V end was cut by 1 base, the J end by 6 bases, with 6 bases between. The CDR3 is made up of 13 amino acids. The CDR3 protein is CASSLVGAGELFF. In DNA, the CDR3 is TGTGCCAGCAGCTTAGTCGGGGCCGGGGAGCTGTTTTTT.

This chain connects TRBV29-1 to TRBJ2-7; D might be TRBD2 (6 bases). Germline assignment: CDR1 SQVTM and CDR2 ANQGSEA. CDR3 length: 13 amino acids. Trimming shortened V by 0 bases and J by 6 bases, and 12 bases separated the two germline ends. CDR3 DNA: TGCAGCGTTGAAGATGCGGGGCCGGGCGAGCAGTACTTC. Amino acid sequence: CSVEDAGPGEQYF.

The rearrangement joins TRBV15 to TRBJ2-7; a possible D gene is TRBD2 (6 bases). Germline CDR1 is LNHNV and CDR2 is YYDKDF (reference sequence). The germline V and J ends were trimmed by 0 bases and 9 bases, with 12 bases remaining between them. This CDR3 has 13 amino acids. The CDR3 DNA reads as TGTGCCACCAGCAGAGATTCCGGGGGAGGGCAGTACTTC. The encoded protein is CATSRDSGGGQYF.

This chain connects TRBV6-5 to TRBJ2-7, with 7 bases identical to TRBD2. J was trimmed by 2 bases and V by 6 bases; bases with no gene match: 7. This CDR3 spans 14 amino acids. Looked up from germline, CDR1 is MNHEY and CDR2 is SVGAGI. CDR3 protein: CASSPRAGAYEQYF. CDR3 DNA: TGTGCCAGCAGCCCTCGGGCGGGGGCCTACGAGCAGTACTTC.

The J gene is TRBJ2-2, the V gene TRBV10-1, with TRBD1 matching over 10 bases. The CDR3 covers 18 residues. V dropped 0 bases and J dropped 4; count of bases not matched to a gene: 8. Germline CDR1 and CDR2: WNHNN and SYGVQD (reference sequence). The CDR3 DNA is TGCGCCAGCAGTGAGTCCAGAGACGGGACAGGGGCCACCGGGGAGCTGTTTTTT. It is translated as CASSESRDGTGATGELFF.

The CDR3 here is CASGKGLSGANVLTF. CDR3 DNA: TGTGCCAGCGGGAAGGGACTCTCTGGGGCCAACGTCCTGACTTTC. This chain connects TRBV7-9 to TRBJ2-6, with a weak D call TRBD2 (6 bases). Trimming removed 8 bases from V and 0 bases from J, with 11 bases in between. This CDR3 comprises 15 residues. Germline CDR1 reads SEHNR; CDR2 reads FQNEAQ (reference sequence). The full variable domain, rest sourced from reference TRBV7-9 and TRBJ2-6, is DTGVSQNPRHKITKRGQNVTFRCDPISEHNRLYWYRQTLGQGPEFLTYFQNEAQLEKSRLLSDRFSAERPKGSFSTLEIQRTEQGDSAMYLCASGKGLSGANVLTFGAGSRLTVL.

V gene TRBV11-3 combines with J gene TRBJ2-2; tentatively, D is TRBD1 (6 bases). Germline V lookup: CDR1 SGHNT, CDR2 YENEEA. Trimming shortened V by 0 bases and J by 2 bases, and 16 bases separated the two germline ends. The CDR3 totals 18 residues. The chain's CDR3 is CASSLDLMGASNTGELFF. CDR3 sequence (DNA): TGTGCCAGCAGCTTAGATCTGATGGGGGCCAGTAACACCGGGGAGCTGTTTTTT.

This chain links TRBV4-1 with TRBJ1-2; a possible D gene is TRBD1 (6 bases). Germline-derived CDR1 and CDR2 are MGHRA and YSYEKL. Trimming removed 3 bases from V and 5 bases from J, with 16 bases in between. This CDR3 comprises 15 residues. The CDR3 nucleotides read TGCGCCAGCAGCCATACAGGGAAGACGATATATGGCTACACCTTC. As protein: CASSHTGKTIYGYTF.

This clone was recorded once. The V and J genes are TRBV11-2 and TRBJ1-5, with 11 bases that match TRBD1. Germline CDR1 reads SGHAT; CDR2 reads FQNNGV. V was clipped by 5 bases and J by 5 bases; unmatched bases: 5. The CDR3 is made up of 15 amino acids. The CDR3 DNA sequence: TGTGCCAGCAGCCGGACAGGGGGCATGGATCAGCCCCAGCATTTT. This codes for CASSRTGGMDQPQHF.

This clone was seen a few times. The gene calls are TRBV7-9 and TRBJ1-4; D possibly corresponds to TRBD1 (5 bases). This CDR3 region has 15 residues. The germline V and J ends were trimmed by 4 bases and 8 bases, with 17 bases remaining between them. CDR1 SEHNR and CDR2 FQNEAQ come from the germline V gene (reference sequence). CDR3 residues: CASSYDAQADEKLFF. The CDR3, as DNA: TGTGCCAGCAGCTATGACGCACAGGCAGACGAAAAACTGTTTTTT.

In nucleotides, the CDR3 is TGTGCCAGCAGCTTAGGGTTGGCGGGGACCTTAGGGACCTACGAGCAGTACTTC. Protein sequence: CASSLGLAGTLGTYEQYF. The chain employs TRBV5-6 and TRBJ2-7, with TRBD2 as a possible D gene (6 bases). V dropped 2 bases and J dropped 2 bases, with 23 bases sitting between them. Germline assignment: CDR1 SGHDT and CDR2 YYEEEE. The CDR3 loop spans 18 amino acids.

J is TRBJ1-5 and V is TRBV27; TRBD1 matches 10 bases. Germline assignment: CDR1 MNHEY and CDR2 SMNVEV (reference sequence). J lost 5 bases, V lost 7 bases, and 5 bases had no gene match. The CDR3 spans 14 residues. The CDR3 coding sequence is TGTGCCAGCAAGGACAGGGGGAGGGATCAGCCCCAGCATTTT. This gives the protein CASKDRGRDQPQHF.

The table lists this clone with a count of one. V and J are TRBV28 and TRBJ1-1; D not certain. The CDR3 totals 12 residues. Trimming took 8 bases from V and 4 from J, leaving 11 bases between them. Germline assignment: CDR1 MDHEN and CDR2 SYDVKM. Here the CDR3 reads CASESRGTEAFF. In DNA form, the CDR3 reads TGTGCCAGCGAATCCCGGGGCACTGAAGCTTTCTTT.

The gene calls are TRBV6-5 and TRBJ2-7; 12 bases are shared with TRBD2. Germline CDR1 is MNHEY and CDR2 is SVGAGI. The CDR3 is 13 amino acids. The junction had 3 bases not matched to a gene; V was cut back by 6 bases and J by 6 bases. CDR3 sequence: CASRQGLAGEQYF. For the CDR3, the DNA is TGTGCCAGCAGACAGGGACTAGCGGGCGAGCAGTACTTC.

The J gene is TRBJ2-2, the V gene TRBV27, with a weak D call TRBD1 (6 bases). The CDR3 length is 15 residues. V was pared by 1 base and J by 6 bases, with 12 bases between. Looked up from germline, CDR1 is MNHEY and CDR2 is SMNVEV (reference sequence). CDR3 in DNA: TGTGCCAGCAGTTTATTCACAGGGTTCCCCGGGGAGCTGTTTTTT. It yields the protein CASSLFTGFPGELFF.

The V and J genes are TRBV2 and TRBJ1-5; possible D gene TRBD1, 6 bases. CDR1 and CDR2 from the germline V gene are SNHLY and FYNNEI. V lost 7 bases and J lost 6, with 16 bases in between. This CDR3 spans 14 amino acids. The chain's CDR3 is CASKGNRDRQPQHF. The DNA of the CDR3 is TGTGCCAGCAAGGGGAACAGGGATCGTCAGCCCCAGCATTTT.

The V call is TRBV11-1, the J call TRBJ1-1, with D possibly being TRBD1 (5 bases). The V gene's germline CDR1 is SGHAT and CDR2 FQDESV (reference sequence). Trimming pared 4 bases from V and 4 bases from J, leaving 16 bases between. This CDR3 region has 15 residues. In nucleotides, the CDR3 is TGTGCCAGCAGCTATGCGCGGGGGTCCGGCACTGAAGCTTTCTTT. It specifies CASSYARGSGTEAFF.

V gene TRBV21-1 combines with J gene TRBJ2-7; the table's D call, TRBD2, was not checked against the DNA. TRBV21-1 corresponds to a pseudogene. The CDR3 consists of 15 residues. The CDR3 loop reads CASRPPETTPHEQYF. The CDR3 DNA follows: TGTGCCAGCAGGCCCCCCGAAACTACCCCCCACGAGCAGTACTTC.